This TCR beta chain stems from a study of blood T cell repertoires in COVID-19. For the study at large: PBMCs, B-cell-depleted T cells, or T cells provided the cDNA or gDNA that made up the material.

The method was immunoSEQ multiplex PCR; TCRdb's version includes in-frame clones alone and lacks a portion of them. The sample contains roughly 75,000 clones, roughly 82% of which appear only once. V dropped 1 base and J dropped 3 bases, with 9 bases sitting between them. The germline V gene encodes CDR1 SGHAT and CDR2 FQNNGV. The CDR3 spans 14 residues. The J gene is TRBJ1-2, the V gene TRBV11-2, with D uncertain. Sequenced sample: peripheral blood. The source is a man aged 50-60 years with acute or convalescent COVID-19. CDR3 sequence: CASSLGRGHYGYTF. In DNA, the CDR3 is TGTGCCAGCAGCTTAGGGCGGGGTCACTATGGCTACACCTTC.